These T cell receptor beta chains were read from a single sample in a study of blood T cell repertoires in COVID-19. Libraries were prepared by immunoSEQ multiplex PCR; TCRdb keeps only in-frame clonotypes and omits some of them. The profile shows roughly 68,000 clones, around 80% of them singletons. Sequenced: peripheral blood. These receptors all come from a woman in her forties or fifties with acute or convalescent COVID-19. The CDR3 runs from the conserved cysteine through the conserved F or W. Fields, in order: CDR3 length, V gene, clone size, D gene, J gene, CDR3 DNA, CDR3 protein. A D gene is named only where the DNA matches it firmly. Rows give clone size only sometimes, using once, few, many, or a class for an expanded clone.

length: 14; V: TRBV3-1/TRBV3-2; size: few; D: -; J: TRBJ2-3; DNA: TGTGCCAGCAGCCACGGACTTAGCACAGATACGCAGTATTTT; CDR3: CASSHGLSTDTQYF
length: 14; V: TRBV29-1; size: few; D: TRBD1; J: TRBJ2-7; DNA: TGCAGCGTTGGAGGGACAGGGGGGAGTTACGAGCAGTACTTC; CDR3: CSVGGTGGSYEQYF
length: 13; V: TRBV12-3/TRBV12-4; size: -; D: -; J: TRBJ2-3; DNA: TGTGCCAGCAGTTTAGTCCACACAGATACGCAGTATTTT; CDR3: CASSLVHTDTQYF
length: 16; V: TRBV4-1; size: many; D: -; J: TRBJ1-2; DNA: TGCGCCAGCAGCCTTGCCCAGGGGACATCTTACTATGGCTACACCTTC; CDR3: CASSLAQGTSYYGYTF
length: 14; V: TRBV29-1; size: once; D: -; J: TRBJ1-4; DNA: TGCAGCGTTGAAGATCGGGGGGATAATGAAAAACTGTTTTTT; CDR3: CSVEDRGDNEKLFF
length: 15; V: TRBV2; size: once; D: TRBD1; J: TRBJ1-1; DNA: TGTGCCAGCAGCGAAGGACAGGCAATGAACACTGAAGCTTTCTTT; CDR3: CASSEGQAMNTEAFF
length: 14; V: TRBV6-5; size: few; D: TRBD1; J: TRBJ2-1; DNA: TGTGCCAGCAGTAGACAGGGGGGGGTCAATGAGCAGTTCTTC; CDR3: CASSRQGGVNEQFF
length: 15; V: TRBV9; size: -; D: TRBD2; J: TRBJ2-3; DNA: TGTGCCAGCAGCGTAGTCGCTAGCGGGGGGGATACGCAGTATTTT; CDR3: CASSVVASGGDTQYF
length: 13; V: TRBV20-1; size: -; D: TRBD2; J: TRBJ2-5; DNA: TGCAGTGCTAGTAGCGGGCACCAAGAGACCCAGTACTTC; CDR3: CSASSGHQETQYF
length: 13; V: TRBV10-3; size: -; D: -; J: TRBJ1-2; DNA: TGTGCCATCTCTGAGGGAGGGATCTATGGCTACACCTTC; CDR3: CAISEGGIYGYTF
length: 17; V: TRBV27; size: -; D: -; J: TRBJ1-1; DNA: TGTGCCAGCAGTTACCGCCTTGAACAGCCCATGAACACTGAAGCTTTCTTT; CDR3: CASSYRLEQPMNTEAFF
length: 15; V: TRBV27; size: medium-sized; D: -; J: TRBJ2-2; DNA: TGTGCCAGCAGTTTCAGGGGATCGAACACCGGGGAGCTGTTTTTT; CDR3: CASSFRGSNTGELFF
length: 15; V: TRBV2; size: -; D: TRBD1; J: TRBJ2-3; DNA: TGTGCCAGCAGCCAGGACAGGTCGAACACAGATACGCAGTATTTT; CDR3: CASSQDRSNTDTQYF
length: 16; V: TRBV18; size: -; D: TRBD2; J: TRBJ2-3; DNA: TGTGCCAGCTCACTGGGACTAGCGGTACTGACAGATACGCAGTATTTT; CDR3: CASSLGLAVLTDTQYF
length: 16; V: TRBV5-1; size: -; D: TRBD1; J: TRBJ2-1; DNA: TGCGCCAGCAGCTGGGGACAGGGAGGATCCTACAATGAGCAGTTCTTC; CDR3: CASSWGQGGSYNEQFF
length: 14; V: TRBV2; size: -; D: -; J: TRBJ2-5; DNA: TGTGCCAGCAGTAAGGCACAGTCCCAAGAGACCCAGTACTTC; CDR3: CASSKAQSQETQYF
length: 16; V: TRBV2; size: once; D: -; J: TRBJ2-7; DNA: TGTGCCAGCAGTGAAGCGCTTATGGGACATCTCTACGAGCAGTACTTC; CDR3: CASSEALMGHLYEQYF
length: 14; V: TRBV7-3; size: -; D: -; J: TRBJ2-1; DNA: TGTGCCAGCAGCTTATCGGCAGGGAACAATGAGCAGTTCTTC; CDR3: CASSLSAGNNEQFF
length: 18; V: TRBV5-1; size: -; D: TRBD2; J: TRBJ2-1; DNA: TGCGCCAGCAGCTGGACGCACCCCCAGGGACTAGCGGTCAATGAGCAGTTCTTC; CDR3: CASSWTHPQGLAVNEQFF
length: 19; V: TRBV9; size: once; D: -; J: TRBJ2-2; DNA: TGTGCCAGCAGCTTTATCCCTAGGGAGGTCCCCTGGGGCACCGGGGAGCTGTTTTTT; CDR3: CASSFIPREVPWGTGELFF
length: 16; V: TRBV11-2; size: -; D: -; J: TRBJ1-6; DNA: TGTGCCAGCAGCCGGTCAATACAGGGAGGGGATTCACCCCTCCACTTT; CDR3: CASSRSIQGGDSPLHF
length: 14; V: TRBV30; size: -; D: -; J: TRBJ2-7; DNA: TGTGCCTGGGGACAACCATCAGAGGTCCACGAGCAGTACTTC; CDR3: CAWGQPSEVHEQYF
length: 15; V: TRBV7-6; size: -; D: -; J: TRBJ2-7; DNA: TGTGCCAGCAGCTTCCCACCGGGGATTAGTTACGAGCAGTACTTC; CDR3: CASSFPPGISYEQYF
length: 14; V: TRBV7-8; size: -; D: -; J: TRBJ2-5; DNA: TGTGCCAGCAGCTTATCTAGCGTTCAAGAGACCCAGTACTTC; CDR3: CASSLSSVQETQYF
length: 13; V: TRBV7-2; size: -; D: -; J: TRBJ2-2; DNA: TGTGCCAGCAGCTTATGGGAGGCTGGGGAGCTGTTTTTT; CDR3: CASSLWEAGELFF
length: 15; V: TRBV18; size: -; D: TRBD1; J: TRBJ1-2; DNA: TGTGCCAGCTCACTAGGACAGGGTATTCAGGATGGCTACACCTTC; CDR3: CASSLGQGIQDGYTF
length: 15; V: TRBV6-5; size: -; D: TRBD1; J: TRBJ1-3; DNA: TGTGCCAGCTCGCTACAGGGGGCGCCGGGAAACACCATATATTTT; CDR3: CASSLQGAPGNTIYF
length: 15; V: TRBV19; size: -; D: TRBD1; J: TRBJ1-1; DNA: TGTGCCAGTAGGACCGAGGACAGGGGGAACACTGAAGCTTTCTTT; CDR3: CASRTEDRGNTEAFF
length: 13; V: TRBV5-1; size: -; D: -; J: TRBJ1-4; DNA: TGCGCCAGCAGCCGGGGGGATCAAGAAAAACTGTTTTTT; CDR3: CASSRGDQEKLFF
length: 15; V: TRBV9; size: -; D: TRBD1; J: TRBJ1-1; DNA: TGTGCCAGCAGCGCCACAGGGGGCTGGGACACTGAAGCTTTCTTT; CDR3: CASSATGGWDTEAFF
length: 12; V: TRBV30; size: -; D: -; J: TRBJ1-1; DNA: TGTGCCTGGGGATTCGACAGGTTTGAAGCTTTCTTT; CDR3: CAWGFDRFEAFF
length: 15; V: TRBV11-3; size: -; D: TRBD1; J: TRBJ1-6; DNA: TGTGCCAGCACCTTCGGGACAGGAGATAATTCACCCCTCCACTTT; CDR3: CASTFGTGDNSPLHF
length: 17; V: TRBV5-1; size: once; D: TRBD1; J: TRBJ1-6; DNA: TGCGCCAGCAGCTTGGAGTTGGGGGACAGCTATAATTCACCCCTCCACTTT; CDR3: CASSLELGDSYNSPLHF
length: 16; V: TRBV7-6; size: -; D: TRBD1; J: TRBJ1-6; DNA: TGTGCCAGCAGCGCCACGACAGGGGAGGTTGGTTCACCCCTCCACTTT; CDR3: CASSATTGEVGSPLHF